Reported below is one T cell receptor beta chain. Some clones are missing from TCRdb's copy, which holds only in-frame ones; the method was immunoSEQ multiplex PCR. The sample comprises roughly 100,000 clones, about 80% of which are singletons, and roughly 13% rests with the top ten. This record comes from a study of control samples from healthy donors and cancer patients. Sequencing was carried out using blood. This sequence was found in a woman between 50 and 59 years old in good health.

The CDR3 DNA is TGTGCCAGCAGATTCGGACAGACCTACGAGCAGTACTTC. It encodes CASRFGQTYEQYF. V and J are TRBV6-5 and TRBJ2-7; tentatively, D is TRBD1 (6 bases). This CDR3 region has 13 residues. CDR1 is MNHEY, CDR2 SVGAGI, per germline. V was trimmed by 6 bases and J by 2 bases, leaving 11 bases between them.